The present T cell receptor beta chain was sequenced within a study of response to subunit inactivated influenza vaccine. The J segment lost 3 bases and the V segment lost 11 bases, leaving 4 bases of the junction unmatched. The germline CDR1 and CDR2 sequences are MNHEY and SVGEGT. The CDR3 loop spans 11 amino acids. This clonotype was counted only a few times. TCRdb called the RT-PCR reads again in MiXCR, with one record for every CDR3 protein. The sample holds hundreds of thousands of distinct CDR3 sequences; under 20% are singletons and the top ten take around 9.9%. The chain is built from TRBV6-2 or TRBV6-3 and TRBJ2-7; 7 positions agree with TRBD2. The sequence was collected from a man between 50 and 59 years old who received an inactivated influenza vaccine. The sequences come from PBMCs from blood, collected 4 to 6 days after vaccination. CDR3 sequence reads: CAAGRDYEQYF. The DNA of the CDR3 is TGTGCCGCGGGGAGGGACTACGAGCAGTACTTC.